Following are 22 T cell receptor beta chains from one sample sequenced in a study of cytomegalovirus exposure and HLA in healthy donors. Both 60 Vbeta primers and 13 Jbeta primers went into the PCR. Generated by immunoSEQ multiplex PCR, the TCRdb table keeps only in-frame clones and is missing some. The sample includes about 130,000 clones, more than 75% of them seen just once. The specimen was PBMCs. These receptors came from a female donor in good health and CMV-seronegative.

The chain uses TRBV2 and TRBJ2-3, with no clear D. Germline-derived CDR1 and CDR2 are SNHLY and FYNNEI. The ends were cut back, 6 bases at V and 4 bases at J, with 8 bases in the middle. The CDR3 spans 12 residues. CDR3 sequence: CASRAVSDTQYF. The CDR3 region has the DNA TGTGCCAGCAGGGCAGTCTCAGATACGCAGTATTTT.

This chain joins TRBV4-3 and TRBJ2-1; 8 bases match TRBD1. CDR1 is LGHNA and CDR2 is YSLEER in the germline V gene. The CDR3 sequence is 15 residues long. V lost 3 bases to trimming and J lost 12 bases; unmatched junction nucleotides: 13. This CDR3 is CASSQDGTGHWGQFF. CDR3 coding DNA: TGCGCCAGCAGCCAGGATGGGACAGGCCATTGGGGGCAGTTCTTC.

The chain is built from TRBV7-6 and TRBJ2-1; TRBD1 matches 8 bases. The trim removed 3 bases at V and 9 bases at J, leaving 4 bases unmatched. The CDR3 spans 13 residues. Germline assignment: CDR1 SGHVS and CDR2 FNYEAQ. The CDR3 bases are TGTGCCAGCAGCTTCGACAGGGGTACTGAGCAGTTCTTC. It translates to CASSFDRGTEQFF.

In its sample, this clone was seen once. The genes are TRBV5-1 and TRBJ2-5; TRBD2 aligns across 8 bases. The CDR3 spans 17 residues. Germline V gene data show CDR1 as SGHRS and CDR2 as YFSETQ. Germline trimming cut 0 bases from V and 4 bases from J; bases unmatched to any gene: 11. Written as DNA, the CDR3 is TGCGCCAGCAGCTTGGTGTTTACGGGACTAGTCCCAGAGACCCAGTACTTC. It translates to CASSLVFTGLVPETQYF.

This clone showed up just a few times. The rearrangement joins TRBV12-1 to TRBJ2-3; the D call TRBD2 from the table was never checked on the DNA. TRBV12-1 has pseudogene status. The CDR3 spans 11 residues. CDR3 amino acids: CASPRGGAQYF. The CDR3 nucleotides read TGTGCCAGCCCCCGGGGAGGGGCGCAGTATTTT.

This clone appeared a few times. This chain uses TRBV5-6 with TRBJ2-2, with no clear D. The V and J ends lost 4 bases and 0 bases respectively, with 13 bases between them. This CDR3 comprises 16 residues. The V gene's germline CDR1 is SGHDT and CDR2 YYEEEE. CDR3 nucleotide sequence: TGTGCCAGCAGCCCCGCGCTAACGACGAACACCGGGGAGCTGTTTTTT. This sequence encodes CASSPALTTNTGELFF.

The V and J genes are TRBV28 and TRBJ1-2; D is unclear. Trimming stripped 5 bases from V and 1 base from J, with 8 bases between. This CDR3 contains 13 residues. Germline V CDR1 and CDR2: MDHEN, SYDVKM. CDR3 sequence reads: CASSPSINYGYTF. In nucleotides, the CDR3 is TGTGCCAGCAGTCCATCTATTAACTATGGCTACACCTTC.

The CDR3 is CASSIGGHGSYEQYF. The CDR3, as DNA: TGTGCCAGTAGTATCGGGGGGCATGGATCCTACGAGCAGTACTTC. The rearrangement joins TRBV19 to TRBJ2-7, with D maybe TRBD2 (7 bases). Looked up from germline, CDR1 is LNHDA and CDR2 is SQIVND (reference sequence). Trimming stripped 3 bases from V and 1 base from J, with 13 bases between. The length of the CDR3 is 15 residues.

In this sample, this clone turned up once. V usage is TRBV7-8 and J usage is TRBJ2-1; 7 bases line up with TRBD2. Trimming cost V 5 bases and J 5 bases; bases outside gene matches: 12. The CDR3 runs 16 residues. Germline assignment: CDR1 SGHVS and CDR2 FQNEAQ. DNA for the CDR3: TGTGCCAGCAGCCCCTGGGGGGGAGTGGTAAACAATGAGCAGTTCTTC. It encodes CASSPWGGVVNNEQFF.

In the case of this clone: The same CDR3 also results from other DNA sequences found in this sample. The V gene is TRBV5-1, the J gene TRBJ2-7; D perhaps matches TRBD1 (5 bases). This CDR3 comprises 12 residues. Trimming removed 2 bases from V and 6 bases from J, with 9 bases in between. CDR1 is SGHRS and CDR2 is YFSETQ in the germline V gene. The DNA for the CDR3 is TGCGCCAGCAGCTTCGCAGGGATCGAGCAGTACTTC. It translates to CASSFAGIEQYF.

In this sample, this clone turned up a few times. This chain joins TRBV7-9 and TRBJ2-2; 10 nucleotides agree with TRBD2. This CDR3 region has 15 residues. J gave up 1 base and V 8 bases, and 4 bases lay outside the gene matches. In germline, CDR1 is SEHNR, CDR2 FQNEAQ (reference sequence). CDR3 nucleotide sequence: TGTGCCAGCCCCACTAGCGGGGAGAACACCGGGGAGCTGTTTTTT. Its protein product is CASPTSGENTGELFF.

A few counts support this clone. The genes are TRBV11-1 and TRBJ2-3; a weak D match, TRBD1 (6 bases). Per the germline V gene, CDR1 is SGHAT and CDR2 is FQDESV (reference sequence). This CDR3 is built from 16 residues. Trimming left V 1 base short and J 3 bases short, with 14 bases between. The CDR3 DNA follows: TGTGCCAGCAGCTTAGTATTACAGGGTGAAACAGATACGCAGTATTTT. Its translation: CASSLVLQGETDTQYF.

V gene TRBV11-2 combines with J gene TRBJ2-7; TRBD2 is a possible D gene (6 bases). Per the germline V gene, CDR1 is SGHAT and CDR2 is FQNNGV. This CDR3 region has 15 residues. The V end lost 1 base, the J end lost 3 bases, and 13 bases lay between the germline ends. The CDR3 DNA follows: TGTGCCAGCAGCTTAGTCTCCGGGGGAGGCTACGAGCAGTACTTC. This sequence encodes CASSLVSGGGYEQYF.

V gene TRBV29-1 combines with J gene TRBJ2-1; TRBD2 agrees at 8 bases. Germline V gene lookup returns CDR1 SQVTM and CDR2 ANQGSEA. This CDR3 spans 13 amino acids. The trim removed 7 bases at V and 5 bases at J, leaving 7 bases unmatched. The chain's CDR3 is CSAGTSINNEQFF. The DNA for the CDR3 is TGCAGCGCCGGGACTAGTATCAACAATGAGCAGTTCTTC.

For the CDR3, the DNA is TGTGCCAGCAGCTTAGAGGTTGGAGGGGCTTTCTTT. It translates to CASSLEVGGAFF. The V call is TRBV7-2, the J call TRBJ1-1; D gene ambiguous. V lost 1 base to trimming and J lost 11 bases, with 11 bases between them. The germline V gene encodes CDR1 SGHTA and CDR2 FQGNSA. The CDR3 consists of 12 residues.

V is TRBV28 and J is TRBJ2-7; TRBD1 aligns across 7 bases. This CDR3 is built from 13 residues. The V segment lost 7 bases and the J segment 7 bases; nucleotides outside the gene matches: 10. Per the germline V gene, CDR1 is MDHEN and CDR2 is SYDVKM. The chain's CDR3 is CASTADRALEQYF. CDR3 DNA sequence: TGTGCCAGCACCGCAGACAGGGCTTTGGAGCAGTACTTC.

The chain employs TRBV9 and TRBJ1-2; 7 positions agree with TRBD1. The trim removed 3 bases at V and 7 bases at J, leaving 6 bases unmatched. CDR3 length: 13 amino acids. The germline CDR1 and CDR2 sequences are SGDLS and YYNGEE. The CDR3 coding sequence is TGTGCCAGCAGCGCGTGGTCAGGGGGTGGCTACACCTTC. Amino acid sequence: CASSAWSGGGYTF. Full variable domain (missing parts from reference TRBV9 and TRBJ1-2): DSGVTQTPKHLITATGQRVTLRCSPRSGDLSVYWYQQSLDQGLQFLIQYYNGEERAKGNILERFSAQQFPDLHSELNLSSLELGDSALYFCASSAWSGGGYTFGSGTRLTVV.

The rearrangement joins TRBV7-2 to TRBJ2-7; weak D call: TRBD1 (7 bases). V was cut by 6 bases and J by 1 base, with 13 bases left in between. The CDR3 runs 14 residues. The germline V gene has CDR1 SGHTA and CDR2 FQGNSA. As DNA, the CDR3 is TGTGCCAGCAGGGAGGGGACAGCGTCCTACGAGCAGTACTTC. Translating gives CASREGTASYEQYF.

The genes are TRBV27 and TRBJ1-4, with TRBD1 as a possible D gene (5 bases). The germline CDR1 and CDR2 sequences are MNHEY and SMNVEV (reference sequence). CDR3 length: 12 amino acids. V was trimmed by 5 bases and J by 8 bases, leaving 9 bases between them. The chain's CDR3 is CASSGGGEKLFF. The CDR3 DNA reads TGTGCCAGCAGTGGGGGGGGAGAAAAACTGTTTTTT.

V is TRBV18 and J is TRBJ2-1; 7 bases are a match to TRBD2. Germline lookup yields CDR1 KGHSH and CDR2 LQKENI. This CDR3 contains 16 residues. V was clipped by 2 bases and J by 0 bases; unmatched bases: 4. The CDR3 DNA reads TGTGCCAGCTCACCAAGGCGGGAGAGCTCCTACAATGAGCAGTTCTTC. It codes for CASSPRRESSYNEQFF.

V and J are TRBV7-9 and TRBJ1-1; 9 bases agree with TRBD1. Germline V lookup: CDR1 SEHNR, CDR2 FQNEAQ (reference sequence). Trimming took 4 bases from V and 5 from J; bases not matched to a gene: 5. The CDR3 length is 14 residues. The CDR3 reads CASSYVQGATEAFF. CDR3 coding DNA: TGTGCCAGCAGCTACGTACAGGGGGCAACTGAAGCTTTCTTT.

The V call is TRBV5-1, the J call TRBJ2-3; possible D gene TRBD2, 5 bases. V was trimmed by 4 bases and J by 7 bases, leaving 16 bases between them. The CDR3 sequence is 14 residues long. The germline V gene encodes CDR1 SGHRS and CDR2 YFSETQ. This CDR3 is CASSTNPTTNTQYF. For the CDR3, the DNA is TGCGCCAGCAGCACCAACCCGACTACTAATACGCAGTATTTT.